This T cell receptor (beta chain) was sequenced in a study of cytomegalovirus exposure and HLA in healthy donors. Overall study findings and caveats: It was reportedly the case that the classifier diagnosed cytomegalovirus status with high specificity and sensitivity. Previously analyzed data showed that most TCR beta V segments were productive at a frequency of about 90% or about 30%. The authors assumed roughly uniform sequencing depth across donors for presence/absence analyses. Overall, roughly 150 TCR beta chains were annotated as cytomegalovirus-associated.

Germline trimming cut 5 bases from V and 6 bases from J; bases unmatched to any gene: 6. The germline gives CDR1 LNHDA, CDR2 SQIVND (reference sequence). The CDR3 spans 15 residues. PCR used 60 Vbeta primers and 13 Jbeta primers. Profiled with immunoSEQ multiplex PCR; TCRdb holds only in-frame clones, not every one. The table records 120,000 to 150,000 clones, approximately 72% of them present only once. On this clone: Its antigen is unknown.

Sample: PBMCs. The gene calls are TRBV19 and TRBJ2-7; 14 bases match TRBD2. The clonotype was recovered from a man aged 35 to 55 in good health and CMV-seronegative. The CDR3 DNA reads as TGTGCCAGTAGTTCCCCGGGACTAGCGGGAGTCGAGCAGTACTTC. Encoded protein: CASSSPGLAGVEQYF.